One sample yielded the 32 T cell receptor beta chains listed below, sequenced in a study of breast tumors, draining lymph nodes, adjacent tissues. In TCRdb, the multiplex PCR reads were re-called with MiXCR into one record per CDR3 protein. Altogether approximately 45,000 distinct CDR3 sequences are present, around 23% being singletons, with the ten largest covering more than 6.5%. Sample: breast tumor tissue. The source of these receptors is a female donor with breast cancer. Some clones in this sample may be carry-over from other donors' samples.

This clonotype appeared a single time. The rearrangement links TRBV7-2 to TRBJ1-2, with D possibly TRBD1 on 5 matching bases. The germline V gene has CDR1 SGHTA and CDR2 FQGNSA. V gave up 0 bases and J gave up 6 bases, with 14 bases separating them. The CDR3 loop spans 15 amino acids. DNA for the CDR3: TGTGCCAGCAGCTTAGCGCCAAGGCAGGGAGATGGCTACACCTTC. Its protein product is CASSLAPRQGDGYTF.

This clonotype was recorded many times. The rearrangement links TRBV29-1 to TRBJ2-7, with D possibly matching TRBD2 (6 bases). This CDR3 comprises 13 residues. Deletions cut 7 bases from V and 5 bases from J, with 18 bases between. Looked up from germline, CDR1 is SQVTM and CDR2 is ANQGSEA. This chain's CDR3 is CSAVDRERDEQYF. CDR3 bases: TGCAGCGCCGTGGACCGGGAGAGGGACGAGCAGTACTTC.

This clonotype was picked up many times. V and J are TRBV7-3 and TRBJ2-2; 10 bases align to TRBD2. The CDR3 runs to 18 residues. V was pared by 5 bases and J by 5 bases, with 14 bases of the junction left unmatched. Looked up from germline, CDR1 is SGHTA and CDR2 is FQGTGA. The CDR3 nucleotides read TGTGCCAGCAGCCCCCGTGCTAGCGGGGGACTCGGGACCGGGGAGCTGTTTTTT. Encoded protein: CASSPRASGGLGTGELFF.

This clonotype was seen ten or more times. This chain connects TRBV25-1 to TRBJ1-5, with 12 bases lining up with TRBD1. The CDR3 is made up of 18 amino acids. The V segment lost 4 bases and the J segment 2 bases; nucleotides outside the gene matches: 9. Germline V CDR1 and CDR2: MGHDK, SYGVNS. The CDR3 sequence is CASSGPGQGAEGNQPQHF. CDR3 bases: TGTGCCAGCAGTGGGCCGGGACAGGGGGCGGAAGGCAATCAGCCCCAGCATTTT.

This clonotype came up many times. The chain links TRBV9 to TRBJ2-5; D could derive from TRBD1 or TRBD2 (5 bases each). Germline V gene sequence: CDR1 SGDLS, CDR2 YYNGEE. V was pared by 4 bases and J by 5 bases, with 24 bases between. There are 17 residues in the CDR3. The CDR3 sequence: CASSRGQGSNSPETQYF. The CDR3 DNA sequence: TGTGCCAGCAGCCGCGGGCAGGGCTCTAACTCACCCGAGACCCAGTACTTC.

This clonotype was seen repeatedly, ten times or more. The V gene is TRBV30, the J gene TRBJ1-5, with TRBD1 as a possible D gene (5 bases). The CDR3 loop spans 12 amino acids. The V gene lost 5 bases and the J gene lost 3 bases, with 8 bases spanning the gap. The germline gives CDR1 GTSNPN, CDR2 SVGIG (reference sequence). The CDR3 DNA sequence: TGTGCCTGGGGGGACCCCAATCAGCCCCAGCATTTT. The encoded protein is CAWGDPNQPQHF.

Concerning this clonotype itself: This may be a read error: a much more frequent sequence differs by one nucleotide. The V and J genes are TRBV30 and TRBJ1-2, with a tentative D call TRBD1 (5 bases). Per the germline V gene, CDR1 is GTSNPN and CDR2 is SVGIG (reference sequence). Trimming cost V 0 bases and J 12 bases, with 11 bases left between them. This CDR3 has 11 amino acids. The CDR3 region is CAWSVEGRHTF. The CDR3 region has the DNA TGTGCCTGGAGTGTCGAGGGGAGACACACCTTC.

This clonotype has at least ten counts. This chain links TRBV6-6 with TRBJ2-7; 9 bases line up with TRBD2. The V and J ends lost 6 bases and 2 bases, in that order; junction bases with no gene match: 5. CDR3 length: 14 residues. CDR1 and CDR2 from the germline V gene are MNHNY and SVGAGI (reference sequence). This CDR3 reads CASRRTSETYEQYF. DNA for the CDR3: TGTGCCAGCAGGCGGACTAGCGAGACCTACGAGCAGTACTTC.

This clonotype appeared many times. The chain couples TRBV7-8 to TRBJ2-7; 8 positions agree with TRBD1. The germline CDR1 and CDR2 sequences are SGHVS and FQNEAQ. J was trimmed by 8 bases and V by 5 bases; bases with no gene match: 11. The CDR3 contains 14 residues. CDR3 bases: TGTGCCAGCAGCCCAGACAGGGGTACTACGAAGCAGTACTTC. It translates to CASSPDRGTTKQYF.

The V gene is TRBV12-3 or TRBV12-4, the J gene TRBJ1-1; 8 bases match TRBD1. Trimming cost V 8 bases and J 5 bases; bases outside gene matches: 7. The CDR3 is 13 residues long. CDR3 in amino acids: CASRQGARTEAFF. CDR3 nucleotides: TGTGCCAGCCGCCAGGGGGCGCGGACTGAAGCTTTCTTT.

This clonotype was detected many times. The gene calls are TRBV20-1 and TRBJ2-7; 10 positions match TRBD2. The V segment lost 8 bases and the J segment 3 bases; nucleotides outside the gene matches: 7. CDR3 length equals 13 residues. The germline gives CDR1 DFQATT, CDR2 SNEGSKA (reference sequence). CDR3 protein: CSLRPSGSYEQYF. CDR3 in DNA: TGCAGTCTCAGGCCTAGCGGGAGCTACGAGCAGTACTTC.

This clonotype was picked up many times. The V call is TRBV6-4, the J call TRBJ2-1; 8 positions agree with TRBD1. The CDR3 length is 15 residues. The ends lost 5 bases at V and 8 bases at J; junction bases unmatched: 11. Germline loops: CDR1 MRHNA, CDR2 SNTAGT. CDR3 in amino acids: CASSSKGQALDEQFF. Here the CDR3 DNA reads TGTGCCAGCAGTAGCAAGGGACAGGCCCTCGATGAGCAGTTCTTC.

This clonotype was recorded a few times. The chain links TRBV5-4 to TRBJ1-6, with D unclear. The V gene lost 3 bases and the J gene lost 11 bases, with 24 bases spanning the gap. CDR3 length: 17 residues. From germline, CDR1 is SGHNT and CDR2 YYREEE (reference sequence). The CDR3 coding sequence is TGTGCCAGCAGCTCGGATAATTTGGTTCCGGGAGGGCCACCCCTCCACTTT. Encoded protein: CASSSDNLVPGGPPLHF.

Of note for this clonotype: Being one base from a much bigger clone, this may be a read error. The J gene is TRBJ1-5, the V gene TRBV5-4, with D tentatively TRBD1 (6 bases). Per germline, CDR1 SGHNT and CDR2 YYREEE (reference sequence). There are 14 residues in the CDR3. The CDR3 coding sequence is TGTGCCAGCAGCTCGAGGGGGAGCAATCAGGCCCAGCATTTT. Encoded protein: CASSSRGSNQAQHF.

This clonotype has ten or more counts. This rearrangement joins TRBV20-1 to TRBJ2-7; the D gene is possibly TRBD2 (8 bases). Trimming pared 6 bases from V and 3 bases from J, leaving 24 bases between. Per germline, CDR1 DFQATT and CDR2 SNEGSKA (reference sequence). The CDR3 sequence is 16 residues long. This CDR3 is CSAKGGEAGVFYEQYF. The CDR3 bases are TGCAGTGCCAAAGGGGGCGAAGCGGGAGTTTTCTACGAGCAGTACTTC.

This clonotype occurred many times. This chain joins TRBV2 and TRBJ2-1, with a possible D match to TRBD1 (5 bases). The length of the CDR3 is 12 residues. V was pared by 5 bases and J by 12 bases, with 14 bases between. In germline, CDR1 is SNHLY, CDR2 FYNNEI. This chain's CDR3 is CASSYGANRQFF. As DNA, the CDR3 is TGTGCCAGCAGTTATGGGGCTAACAGGCAGTTCTTC.

The chain is built from TRBV27 and TRBJ2-3, with D possibly matching TRBD2 (7 bases). The CDR3 has 20 amino acids. The germline V gene has CDR1 MNHEY and CDR2 SMNVEV (reference sequence). Trimming cost V 1 base and J 5 bases, with 28 bases left between them. DNA of the CDR3: TGTGCCAGCAGTTTATGGGGGGGGGGGCGTAAGGGAGGGCCCGGAGATACGCAGTATTTT. Translated: CASSLWGGGRKGGPGDTQYF.

This clonotype is medium-sized (0.01 to 0.1%) in the sample. The genes are TRBV20-1 and TRBJ1-4; no clear D. From germline, CDR1 is DFQATT and CDR2 SNEGSKA (reference sequence). The CDR3 has 13 residues. Trimming took 0 bases from V and 8 from J, leaving 10 bases between them. CDR3 sequence: CSARDMELEKLFF. In DNA form, the CDR3 reads TGCAGTGCTAGAGATATGGAGCTCGAAAAACTGTTTTTT.

Comments on this clonotype: Possible read error: a much larger clone is one base away. This chain uses TRBV12-3 or TRBV12-4 with TRBJ2-3, with unresolved D. The V and J ends lost 5 bases and 0 bases respectively, with 12 bases between them. The CDR3 covers 15 residues. The CDR3 sequence is CASSHPHVSTDTQYF. The DNA for the CDR3 is TGTGCCAGCAGTCACCCCCACGTTAGCACAGATACGCAGTATTTT.

This clonotype was picked up many times. J is TRBJ2-2 and V is TRBV6-1, with D tentatively TRBD1 (6 bases). Trimming removed 4 bases from V and 1 base from J, with 13 bases in between. The germline V gene has CDR1 MNHNS and CDR2 SASEGT. This CDR3 region has 16 residues. For the CDR3, the DNA is TGTGCCAGCAGTGCTGCATGGACAGTGAACACCGGGGAGCTGTTTTTT. Protein sequence: CASSAAWTVNTGELFF.

A note on this clonotype: A much larger clone is a single base away; this may be a read error. The chain combines TRBV25-1 with TRBJ2-5, with 9 bases matching TRBD2. This CDR3 contains 16 residues. Germline V gene sequence: CDR1 MGHDK, CDR2 SYGVNS. The junction had 16 bases not matched to a gene; V was cut back by 5 bases and J by 9 bases. The CDR3 sequence: CASSPAGGPYGEAQYF. The CDR3 bases are TGTGCCAGCAGTCCGGCGGGGGGGCCATACGGGGAGGCCCAGTACTTC.

The chain joins TRBV2 to TRBJ2-5; D is possibly TRBD2 (6 bases). The CDR3 spans 13 residues. Germline V lookup: CDR1 SNHLY, CDR2 FYNNEI. With 7 bases removed from V and 1 base from J, the gap between germline ends came to 10 bases. CDR3 sequence reads: CASTSDSQETQYF. CDR3 nucleotide sequence: TGTGCCAGCACTAGCGACAGCCAAGAGACCCAGTACTTC.

In its sample, this clonotype was seen once. The chain recombines TRBV7-9 with TRBJ1-1, with D unresolved. The CDR3 has 11 residues. Trimming removed 6 bases from V and 2 bases from J, with 4 bases in between. Germline assignment: CDR1 SEHNR and CDR2 FQNEAQ (reference sequence). In DNA, the CDR3 is TGTGCCAGCAGACAAAACACTGAAGCTTTCTTT. Encoded protein: CASRQNTEAFF.

This clonotype was picked up a small number of times. This chain connects TRBV30 to TRBJ1-2; D gene ambiguous. The CDR3 covers 19 residues. Germline-derived CDR1 and CDR2 are GTSNPN and SVGIG (reference sequence). Trimming left V 0 bases short and J 0 bases short, with 23 bases between. CDR3 sequence (DNA): TGTGCCTGGAGTGTGGAGTATGTGCTCTCTCCGCGACCTAACTATGGCTACACCTTC. This gives the protein CAWSVEYVLSPRPNYGYTF.

Details on this clonotype: Germline is not matched at one junction end, which may reflect a read error. V gene TRBV3-1 combines with J gene TRBJ2-7, with 7 bases identical to TRBD1. This CDR3 contains 16 residues. Germline V gene data show CDR1 as LGHDT and CDR2 as YNNKEL (reference sequence). The CDR3 DNA reads as TGTGCCAGCAGCCCGGGCTGGGACAGAGAGCGCTACGAGCAGTACTTT. This translates into CASSPGWDRERYEQYF.

This clonotype came up many times. It is unclear where the CDR3 begins or ends on the DNA, so no DNA is shown, and the CDR3 is as TCRdb lists it. The genes are TRBV27 and TRBJ2-1; TRBD2, the table's D call, lacks a check against the DNA. The CDR3 length is 19 residues, termini included. Germline CDR1 MNHEY, CDR2 SMNVEV (reference sequence). CDR3 region: CATYTSGHWASGAYNEQFF.

In its sample, this clonotype was seen a few times. This chain joins TRBV7-9 and TRBJ1-1; a weak D match, TRBD1 (5 bases). There are 12 residues in the CDR3. V lost 3 bases and J 11 bases, leaving 13 bases between the germline ends. Germline values: CDR1 SEHNR, CDR2 FQNEAQ (reference sequence). This CDR3 is CASSLGDGSAFF. For the CDR3, the DNA is TGTGCCAGCAGCTTGGGGGATGGATCCGCTTTCTTT. Variable domain in full (rest from reference TRBV7-9 and TRBJ1-1): DTGVSQNPRHKITKRGQNVTFRCDPISEHNRLYWYRQTLGQGPEFLTYFQNEAQLEKSRLLSDRFSAERPKGSFSTLEIQRTEQGDSAMYLCASSLGDGSAFFGQGTRLTVV.

This clonotype was recorded at least ten times. The chain recombines TRBV5-1 with TRBJ1-4, with D perhaps TRBD1 (5 bases). The V and J ends lost 3 bases and 2 bases respectively, with 8 bases between them. CDR3 size: 14 residues. The germline gives CDR1 SGHRS, CDR2 YFSETQ. The CDR3 reads CASSSGGTNEKLFF. Here the CDR3 DNA reads TGCGCCAGCAGCTCGGGGGGGACTAATGAAAAACTGTTTTTT.

This clonotype was picked up many times. V and J are TRBV24-1 and TRBJ1-2, with D possibly matching TRBD1 (6 bases). Per the germline V gene, CDR1 is KGHDR and CDR2 is SFDVKD. This CDR3 has 14 amino acids. Trimming pared 7 bases from V and 1 base from J, leaving 12 bases between. The CDR3 DNA is TGTGCCACCAGCGGACAGCTACTTAACTATGGCTACACCTTC. Protein product: CATSGQLLNYGYTF.

The chain couples TRBV20-1 to TRBJ1-1; D is possibly TRBD1 (5 bases). Per the germline V gene, CDR1 is DFQATT and CDR2 is SNEGSKA (reference sequence). The CDR3 is 13 residues long. CDR3 loop: CRAYEGSNTEAFF. The CDR3 DNA reads TGCAGGGCGTACGAGGGGTCGAACACTGAAGCTTTCTTT.

This clonotype was found many times. The V call is TRBV3-1, the J call TRBJ2-7, with 7 nucleotides matching TRBD2. Germline trimming cut 2 bases from V and 6 bases from J; bases unmatched to any gene: 7. The CDR3 is 14 residues long. Germline assignment: CDR1 LGHDT and CDR2 YNNKEL (reference sequence). CDR3 sequence (DNA): TGTGCCAGCAGCCAAAACCCAGGACTAGGCGAGCAGTACTTC. This encodes CASSQNPGLGEQYF.

This clonotype was detected ten times or more. This chain links TRBV5-4 with TRBJ1-2; TRBD1 agrees at 10 bases. V lost 2 bases and J lost 1; bases outside the gene matches: 8. The CDR3 covers 17 residues. In germline, CDR1 is SGHNT, CDR2 YYREEE (reference sequence). CDR3 sequence reads: CASSFRDRGPINYGYTF. The CDR3 DNA reads TGTGCCAGCAGCTTCCGGGACAGGGGACCCATTAACTATGGCTACACCTTC.